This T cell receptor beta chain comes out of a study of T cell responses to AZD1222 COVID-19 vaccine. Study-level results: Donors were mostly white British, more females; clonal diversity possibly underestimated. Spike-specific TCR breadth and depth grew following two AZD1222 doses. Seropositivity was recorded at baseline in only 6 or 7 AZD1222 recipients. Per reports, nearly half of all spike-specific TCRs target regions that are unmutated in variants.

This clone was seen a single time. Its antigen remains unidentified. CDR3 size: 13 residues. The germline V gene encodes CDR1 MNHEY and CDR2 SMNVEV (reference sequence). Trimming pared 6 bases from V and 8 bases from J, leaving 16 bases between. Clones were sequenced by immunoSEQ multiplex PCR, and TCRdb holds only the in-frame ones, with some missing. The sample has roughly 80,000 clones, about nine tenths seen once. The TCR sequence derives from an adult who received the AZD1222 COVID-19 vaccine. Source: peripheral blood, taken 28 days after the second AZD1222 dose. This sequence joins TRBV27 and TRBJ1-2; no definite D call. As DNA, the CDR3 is TGTGCCAGCAGACAAGGACTCGAACGCGGCTACACCTTC. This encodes CASRQGLERGYTF.